The 32 T cell receptor beta chains listed next were all sequenced from one sample in a study of regulatory T cells in long-lasting Graves disease. Library construction for TCR beta used iRepertoire HTBI primers and Arm-PCR of CDR3 regions. Via MiXCR, TCRdb re-called the multiplex PCR reads, giving one row per CDR3 protein. The data show 510,000 or so distinct CDR3 sequences, 12% seen once. Sample time point: newly diagnosed GD, antithyroid drugs for less than 3 months. RNA from PBMCs was the source of the TCR library. This sample was shared with a second study, whose subject was T cells in Graves' hyperthyroidism and ophthalmopathy.

Source: peripheral blood mononuclear cells (PBMCs), taken at new diagnosis, from a patient treated with antithyroid drugs. The origin of the receptors is a woman between 25 and 40 years old with Graves disease.

The rearrangement links TRBV7-2 to TRBJ1-1; TRBD1 agrees at 7 bases. The J segment lost 1 base and the V segment lost 5 bases, leaving 10 bases of the junction unmatched. CDR1 is SGHTA and CDR2 is FQGNSA in the germline V gene. CDR3 length: 16 amino acids. DNA for the CDR3: TGTGCCAGCAGCCCCGGAGGGGGCAGGCGGAACACTGAAGCTTTCTTT. It yields the protein CASSPGGGRRNTEAFF.

The table lists this clonotype with many counts. The rearrangement uses TRBV10-3 and TRBJ2-1; 9 bases align to TRBD2. The CDR3 covers 14 residues. The germline CDR1 and CDR2 sequences are ENHRY and SYGVKD. With V trimmed by 10 bases and J by 5 bases, 9 bases remained unmatched. This CDR3 reads CATRREGVNNEQFF. The CDR3 region has the DNA TGTGCCACGAGGCGGGAGGGCGTAAACAATGAGCAGTTCTTC.

About this clonotype itself: The germline gene is not matched at one end of the junction; a read error may be the cause. The chain combines TRBV19 with TRBJ1-4; D is ambiguous. In germline, CDR1 is LNHDA, CDR2 SQIVND (reference sequence). The CDR3 consists of 11 residues. The CDR3: CPSSMAEKLFF. DNA for the CDR3: TGTCCCAGTAGTATGGCCGAAAAACTGTTTTTT.

In this sample, this clonotype turned up many times. This rearrangement joins TRBV29-1 to TRBJ1-1; tentatively, D is TRBD1 (6 bases). Trimming took 4 bases from V and 4 from J, leaving 13 bases between them. The CDR3 length is 13 residues. The germline V gene has CDR1 SQVTM and CDR2 ANQGSEA. This CDR3 reads CSVVGGEGTEAFF. CDR3 DNA: TGCAGCGTTGTGGGGGGCGAGGGCACTGAAGCTTTCTTT.

This clonotype has just a few counts. V and J are TRBV9 and TRBJ2-1; D is possibly TRBD2 (5 bases). The germline V and J ends were trimmed by 2 bases and 7 bases, with 16 bases remaining between them. The CDR3 loop spans 15 amino acids. Germline assignment: CDR1 SGDLS and CDR2 YYNGEE. As DNA, the CDR3 is TGTGCCAGCAGCGTTTTTGAGGGTATTCTGAATGAGCAGTTCTTC. The encoded protein is CASSVFEGILNEQFF.

This clonotype was observed many times. The chain recombines TRBV19 with TRBJ1-1; 10 bases are a match to TRBD1. The CDR3 covers 14 residues. Germline trimming cut 5 bases from V and 4 bases from J; bases unmatched to any gene: 4. Per germline, CDR1 LNHDA and CDR2 SQIVND (reference sequence). Here the CDR3 reads CASSLDRGLTEAFF. The CDR3 DNA reads TGTGCCAGTAGTCTCGACAGGGGGCTCACTGAAGCTTTCTTT.

This clonotype was detected a few times. V is TRBV15 and J is TRBJ2-7; tentatively, D is TRBD1 or TRBD2 (7 bases each). The CDR3 is 16 amino acids. From germline, CDR1 is LNHNV and CDR2 YYDKDF (reference sequence). Trimming removed 1 base at V and 4 bases at J, with 17 bases between. The DNA of the CDR3 is TGTGCCACCAGCAGAGGTAGGGGAGGGGGCAGATACGAGCAGTACTTC. This encodes CATSRGRGGGRYEQYF. The full variable domain, completed using reference TRBV15 and TRBJ2-7, is DAMVIQNPRYQVTQFGKPVTLSCSQTLNHNVMYWYQQKSSQAPKLLFHYYDKDFNNEADTPDNFQSRRPNTSFCFLDIRSPGLGDTAMYLCATSRGRGGGRYEQYFGPGTRLTVT.

Many counts were recorded for this clonotype. The chain joins TRBV28 to TRBJ2-2; tentative D call: TRBD1 (5 bases). V lost 5 bases and J lost 10, with 20 bases in between. The CDR3 runs 15 residues. Germline CDR1 reads MDHEN; CDR2 reads SYDVKM. CDR3 residues: CASSLPGKVPPELFF. The CDR3 DNA follows: TGTGCCAGCAGTCTGCCAGGGAAGGTCCCCCCGGAGCTGTTTTTT.

At least ten counts were recorded for this clonotype. V gene TRBV6-5 combines with J gene TRBJ1-1; D gene uncertain. The CDR3 is 13 amino acids. The germline V gene has CDR1 MNHEY and CDR2 SVGAGI. The V gene lost 0 bases and the J gene lost 4 bases, with 6 bases spanning the gap. This CDR3 is CASSYSSFTEAFF. CDR3 coding DNA: TGTGCCAGCAGTTACTCCTCCTTCACTGAAGCTTTCTTT.

This clonotype was picked up many times. The junction departs from the called germline gene at one end, perhaps through a read error. This chain uses TRBV19 with TRBJ2-7, with a possible D match to TRBD1 (6 bases). The length of the CDR3 is 14 residues. CDR1 and CDR2 (germline): LNHDA, SQIVND (reference sequence). For the CDR3, the DNA is TGCGCCAGCAGCATAGCCGGGACATCCTACGAGCAGTACTTC. Translating it yields CASSIAGTSYEQYF.

This clonotype was observed many times. The chain links TRBV6-1 to TRBJ2-1; 8 nucleotides align to TRBD2. Germline lookup yields CDR1 MNHNS and CDR2 SASEGT. J gave up 6 bases and V 10 bases, and 14 bases lay outside the gene matches. CDR3 length: 15 residues. CDR3 sequence: CATMGLGQLGNEQFF. CDR3 bases: TGTGCCACCATGGGACTAGGACAGCTTGGCAATGAGCAGTTCTTC.

Many counts were recorded for this clonotype. The gene calls are TRBV14 and TRBJ2-2, with D hard to call. The CDR3 is 15 residues long. The V gene lost 0 bases and the J gene lost 2 bases, with 7 bases spanning the gap. Germline V gene lookup returns CDR1 SGHDN and CDR2 FVKESK. The CDR3 spells CASSQDLTNTGELFF. CDR3 nucleotide sequence: TGTGCCAGCAGCCAAGACCTAACCAACACCGGGGAGCTGTTTTTT.

Ten or more counts support this clonotype. The rearrangement joins TRBV5-1 to TRBJ2-5; no clear D. This CDR3 is 13 amino acids long. The germline V and J ends were trimmed by 0 bases and 7 bases, with 10 bases remaining between them. The V gene's germline CDR1 is SGHRS and CDR2 YFSETQ. CDR3 loop: CASSLGFDGTQYF. The CDR3, as DNA: TGCGCCAGCAGCTTGGGTTTTGATGGGACCCAGTACTTC. Combining the CDR3 with reference TRBV5-1 and TRBJ2-5 gives the whole variable domain KAGVTQTPRYLIKTRGQQVTLSCSPISGHRSVSWYQQTPGQGLQFLFEYFSETQRNKGNFPGRFSGRQFSNSRSEMNVSTLELGDSALYLCASSLGFDGTQYFGPGTRLLVL.

This clonotype was recorded many times. This chain uses TRBV10-2 with TRBJ2-2, with D unclear. The V gene lost 6 bases and the J gene lost 7 bases, with 9 bases spanning the gap. Germline CDR1 and CDR2: WSHSY and SAAADI. The CDR3 spans 12 residues. CDR3 amino acids: CASRRLGGELFF. The CDR3 nucleotides are TGCGCCAGCAGGCGTCTTGGCGGGGAGCTGTTTTTT.

This clonotype was detected a few times. J is TRBJ1-3 and V is TRBV6-1; D might be TRBD1 (5 bases). The V gene's germline CDR1 is MNHNS and CDR2 SASEGT. This CDR3 is 11 amino acids long. Trimming left V 6 bases short and J 10 bases short, with 10 bases between. The CDR3 sequence: CASSPGRTIYF. The CDR3 DNA reads as TGTGCCAGCAGCCCAGGGAGAACCATATATTTT.

This clonotype was seen many times. The chain employs TRBV28 and TRBJ1-2, with D possibly being TRBD1 (5 bases). CDR3 size: 12 residues. Trimming stripped 4 bases from V and 8 bases from J, with 11 bases between. Looked up from germline, CDR1 is MDHEN and CDR2 is SYDVKM. This chain's CDR3 is CASSSTVEGYTF. Here the CDR3 DNA reads TGTGCCAGCAGTTCGACAGTGGAGGGCTACACCTTC.

This clonotype occurred many times. The V call is TRBV11-2, the J call TRBJ2-4, with 8 bases fitting TRBD2. This CDR3 spans 15 amino acids. Looked up from germline, CDR1 is SGHAT and CDR2 is FQNNGV. V gave up 8 bases and J gave up 8 bases; unmatched junction bases: 14. DNA of the CDR3: TGTGCCAGCCGACCATTGCGGGGGGCTAAGCACATTCAGTACTTC. Its protein is CASRPLRGAKHIQYF.

V usage is TRBV6-1 and J usage is TRBJ2-4; D gene unclear. The V gene lost 5 bases and the J gene lost 0 bases, with 17 bases spanning the gap. Germline values: CDR1 MNHNS, CDR2 SASEGT. The CDR3 has 17 amino acids. CDR3 loop: CASSQVEFRLAKNIQYF. The CDR3, as DNA: TGTGCCAGCAGTCAAGTTGAGTTTAGACTAGCCAAAAACATTCAGTACTTC.

This clonotype was seen repeatedly, ten times or more. V and J are TRBV11-2 and TRBJ1-3; no clear D gene. This CDR3 has 16 residues. V lost 0 bases, J lost 0 bases, and 9 bases lay in between. Germline loops: CDR1 SGHAT, CDR2 FQNNGV. The CDR3 DNA reads as TGTGCCAGCAGCTTAGATTTTCGCCCCTCTGGAAACACCATATATTTT. Encoded protein: CASSLDFRPSGNTIYF.

This clonotype came up many times. V is TRBV28 and J is TRBJ2-1; 10 bases fit TRBD2. Germline lookup yields CDR1 MDHEN and CDR2 SYDVKM. Trimming at V came to 4 bases and at J to 0 bases, leaving 6 bases not matched to a gene. The CDR3 runs to 17 residues. CDR3 nucleotides: TGTGCCAGCAGTTCCGGGACTAGCGAGAGCTCCTACAATGAGCAGTTCTTC. It is translated as CASSSGTSESSYNEQFF.

J is TRBJ2-3 and V is TRBV11-2, with TRBD1 matching over 8 bases. Trimming cost V 4 bases and J 2 bases; bases outside gene matches: 5. Germline CDR1 SGHAT, CDR2 FQNNGV. The CDR3 has 15 amino acids. This CDR3 is CASSSGGGHTDTQYF. For the CDR3, the DNA is TGTGCCAGCAGCTCAGGGGGCGGACACACAGATACGCAGTATTTT. The full variable domain, in which reference TRBV11-2 and TRBJ2-3 provide the parts outside the CDR3, is EAGVAQSPRYKIIEKRQSVAFWCNPISGHATLYWYQQILGQGPKLLIQFQNNGVVDDSQLPKDRFSAERLKGVDSTLKIQPAKLEDSAVYLCASSSGGGHTDTQYFGPGTRLTVL.

This chain links TRBV7-2 with TRBJ2-3; unclear D gene. The V gene's germline CDR1 is SGHTA and CDR2 FQGNSA. Between the trimmed V and J ends, which lost 5 bases and 11 bases, there was a span of 17 bases. This CDR3 is 13 amino acids long. The CDR3 reads CASSPRIQIWQYF. Here the CDR3 DNA reads TGTGCCAGCAGCCCGCGAATTCAGATTTGGCAGTATTTT.

This clonotype was seen repeatedly, ten times or more. V and J are TRBV19 and TRBJ1-6; TRBD1 might be the D (5 bases). Trimming pared 5 bases from V and 6 bases from J, leaving 20 bases between. CDR3 length: 17 amino acids. Germline V gene sequence: CDR1 LNHDA, CDR2 SQIVND (reference sequence). CDR3 coding DNA: TGTGCCAGTAGTCCTCAGGGCCGCCCGTCGGGTAATTCACCCCTCCACTTT. Translated, it gives CASSPQGRPSGNSPLHF.

This clonotype has at least ten counts. The V and J genes are TRBV7-2 and TRBJ1-1, with no clear D. The ends were cut back, 8 bases at V and 3 bases at J, with 13 bases in the middle. Germline-derived CDR1 and CDR2 are SGHTA and FQGNSA. CDR3 length: 13 residues. The CDR3 reads CASLSGYYTEAFF. The CDR3 nucleotides are TGTGCCAGCCTTTCCGGGTACTACACTGAAGCTTTCTTT.

This clonotype was recorded at least ten times. The gene calls are TRBV6-5 and TRBJ1-2; no definite D call. Germline loops: CDR1 MNHEY, CDR2 SVGAGI. The V and J ends lost 2 bases and 4 bases respectively, with 11 bases between them. The CDR3 loop spans 14 amino acids. This CDR3 is CASSYGVGFYGYTF. The CDR3 region has the DNA TGTGCCAGCAGTTACGGGGTCGGCTTCTATGGCTACACCTTC.

V is TRBV20-1 and J is TRBJ1-2; maybe TRBD1 (5 bases). The germline gives CDR1 DFQATT, CDR2 SNEGSKA (reference sequence). The CDR3 spans 15 residues. Trimming cost V 0 bases and J 5 bases, with 16 bases left between them. DNA of the CDR3: TGCAGTGCTAGAGATCAGGGCTCTCCACGGTATGGCTACACCTTC. Protein: CSARDQGSPRYGYTF.

This clonotype was picked up a small number of times. V and J are TRBV25-1 and TRBJ1-2, with 8 bases identical to TRBD1. The ends lost 3 bases at V and 7 bases at J; junction bases unmatched: 10. Per the germline V gene, CDR1 is MGHDK and CDR2 is SYGVNS. This CDR3 has 15 amino acids. In DNA, the CDR3 is TGTGCCAGCAGTGATCCTACGACAGGGGAAATTGGCTACACCTTC. Translating gives CASSDPTTGEIGYTF.

This clonotype was seen at least ten times. The chain joins TRBV19 to TRBJ2-1; D call uncertain. CDR1 LNHDA and CDR2 SQIVND come from the germline V gene (reference sequence). V was trimmed by 2 bases and J by 8 bases, leaving 16 bases between them. CDR3 length: 15 amino acids. This CDR3 reads CASSILWAQQDEQFF. In nucleotides, the CDR3 is TGTGCCAGTAGTATATTGTGGGCCCAGCAGGATGAGCAGTTCTTC.

J is TRBJ2-3 and V is TRBV6-1; 14 bases match TRBD2. The CDR3 is made up of 19 amino acids. The germline CDR1 and CDR2 sequences are MNHNS and SASEGT. The V gene end was trimmed by 7 bases and the J gene end by 2 bases; junction bases not matched to a gene: 14. The DNA of the CDR3 is TGTGCCAGCACAGAGACTAGCGGGAGGGCCGCCTGGGCCACAGATACGCAGTATTTT. Translation: CASTETSGRAAWATDTQYF.

There are many counts of this clonotype. V and J are TRBV28 and TRBJ2-3; 7 nucleotides line up with TRBD2. The CDR3 consists of 16 residues. CDR1 and CDR2 (germline): MDHEN, SYDVKM. With V trimmed by 6 bases and J by 2 bases, 11 bases remained unmatched. CDR3 residues: CASSKRDFPNTDTQYF. The CDR3 DNA reads as TGTGCCAGCAGCAAGCGGGATTTCCCCAACACAGATACGCAGTATTTT.

This clonotype has a count of ten or more. The V and J genes are TRBV2 and TRBJ1-6; D is possibly TRBD1 (5 bases). V was cut by 6 bases and J by 3 bases, with 9 bases left in between. Germline values: CDR1 SNHLY, CDR2 FYNNEI. The CDR3 loop spans 14 amino acids. CDR3 bases: TGTGCCAGCAGCGGGACCGGCTATAATTCACCCCTCCACTTT. Translated: CASSGTGYNSPLHF.

The V call is TRBV20-1, the J call TRBJ1-2; no clear D gene. Trimming left V 6 bases short and J 6 bases short, with 17 bases between. This CDR3 has 13 amino acids. Germline CDR1 is DFQATT and CDR2 is SNEGSKA (reference sequence). The CDR3: CSAARVDRNGYTF. DNA for the CDR3: TGCAGTGCCGCGAGAGTGGATCGGAATGGCTACACCTTC.